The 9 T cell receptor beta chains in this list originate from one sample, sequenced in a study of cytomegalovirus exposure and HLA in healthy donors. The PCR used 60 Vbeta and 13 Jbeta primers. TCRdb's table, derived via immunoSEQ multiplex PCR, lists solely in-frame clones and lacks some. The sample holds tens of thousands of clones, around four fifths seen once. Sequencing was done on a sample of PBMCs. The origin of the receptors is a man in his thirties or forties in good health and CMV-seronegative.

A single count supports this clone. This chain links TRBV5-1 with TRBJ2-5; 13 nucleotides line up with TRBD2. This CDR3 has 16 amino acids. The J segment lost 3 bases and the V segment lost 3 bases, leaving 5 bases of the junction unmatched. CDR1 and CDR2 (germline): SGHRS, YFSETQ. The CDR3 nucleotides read TGCGCCAGCAGCTCCGAAGGACTAGCGGGGGAAGAGACCCAGTACTTC. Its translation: CASSSEGLAGEETQYF.

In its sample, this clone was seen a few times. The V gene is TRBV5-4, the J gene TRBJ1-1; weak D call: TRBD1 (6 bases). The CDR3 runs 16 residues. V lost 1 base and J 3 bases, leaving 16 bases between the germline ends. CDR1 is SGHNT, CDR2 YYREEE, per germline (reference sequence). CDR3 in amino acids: CASSLKSRTDDTEAFF. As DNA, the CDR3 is TGTGCCAGCAGCTTGAAGTCCCGGACAGATGACACTGAAGCTTTCTTT.

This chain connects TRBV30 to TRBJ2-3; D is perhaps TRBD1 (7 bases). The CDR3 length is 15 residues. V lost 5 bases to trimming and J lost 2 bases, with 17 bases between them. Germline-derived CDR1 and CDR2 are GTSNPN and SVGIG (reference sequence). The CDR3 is CAWDNRGLNTDTQYF. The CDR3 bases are TGTGCCTGGGACAACAGGGGACTCAACACAGATACGCAGTATTTT.

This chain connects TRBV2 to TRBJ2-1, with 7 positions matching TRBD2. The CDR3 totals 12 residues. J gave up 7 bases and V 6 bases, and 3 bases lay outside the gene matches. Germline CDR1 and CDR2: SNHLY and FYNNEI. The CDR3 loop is CASSLAANEQFF. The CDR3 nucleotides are TGTGCCAGCAGCCTAGCGGCTAATGAGCAGTTCTTC.

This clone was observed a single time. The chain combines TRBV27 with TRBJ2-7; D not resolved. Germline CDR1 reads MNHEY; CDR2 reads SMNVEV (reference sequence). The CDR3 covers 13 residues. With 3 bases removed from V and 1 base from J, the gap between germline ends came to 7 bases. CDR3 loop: CASSLIGSYEQYF. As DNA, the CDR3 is TGTGCCAGCAGTTTGATCGGTTCCTACGAGCAGTACTTC.

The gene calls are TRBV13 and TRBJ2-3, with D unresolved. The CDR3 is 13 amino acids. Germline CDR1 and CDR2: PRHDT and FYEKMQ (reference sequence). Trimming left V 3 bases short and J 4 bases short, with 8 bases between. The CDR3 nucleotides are TGTGCCAGCAGCTTTTTGGGCCCAGATACGCAGTATTTT. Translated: CASSFLGPDTQYF.

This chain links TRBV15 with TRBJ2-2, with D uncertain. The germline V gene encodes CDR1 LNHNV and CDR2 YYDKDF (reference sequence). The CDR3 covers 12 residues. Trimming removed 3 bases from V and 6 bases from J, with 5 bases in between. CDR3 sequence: CATSSPSGELFF. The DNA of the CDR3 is TGTGCCACCAGCAGTCCCTCCGGGGAGCTGTTTTTT.

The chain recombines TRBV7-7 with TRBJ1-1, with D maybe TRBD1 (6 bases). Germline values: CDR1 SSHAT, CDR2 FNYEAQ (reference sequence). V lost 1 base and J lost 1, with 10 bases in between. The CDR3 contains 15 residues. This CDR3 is CASSLVAGANTEAFF. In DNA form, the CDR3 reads TGTGCCAGCAGCTTAGTGGCAGGGGCGAACACTGAAGCTTTCTTT.

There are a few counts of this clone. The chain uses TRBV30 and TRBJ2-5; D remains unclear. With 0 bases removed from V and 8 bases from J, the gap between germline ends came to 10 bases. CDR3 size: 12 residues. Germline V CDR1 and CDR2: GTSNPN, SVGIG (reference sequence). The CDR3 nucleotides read TGTGCCTGGAGTGTAGATTTGAGCACCCAGTACTTC. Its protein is CAWSVDLSTQYF.